These 13 T cell receptor beta chains originate from one sample sequenced in a study of blood T cell repertoires in COVID-19. Sequencing was performed with immunoSEQ multiplex PCR; in TCRdb, only in-frame clones are kept and a portion is missing. The data show about 260,000 clones, around 87% seen once. What was sequenced was peripheral blood. These receptor sequences come from a woman in her sixties or seventies with COVID-19, enrolled during active disease.

J is TRBJ1-1 and V is TRBV28; no clear D gene. The CDR3 runs 14 residues. Germline V lookup: CDR1 MDHEN, CDR2 SYDVKM. The V gene lost 3 bases and the J gene lost 0 bases, with 8 bases spanning the gap. In DNA, the CDR3 is TGTGCCAGCAGTTTCTACAGCATGAACACTGAAGCTTTCTTT. Translated, it gives CASSFYSMNTEAFF.

This clone was seen once. The chain has TRBV30 and TRBJ2-2; 8 bases line up with TRBD2. In germline, CDR1 is GTSNPN, CDR2 SVGIG (reference sequence). The CDR3 is 15 residues long. The V segment lost 2 bases and the J segment 2 bases; nucleotides outside the gene matches: 4. CDR3 in DNA: TGTGCCTGGAGTTTAGCGGGGAGTAACACCGGGGAGCTGTTTTTT. Amino acid sequence: CAWSLAGSNTGELFF. Full variable domain (missing parts from reference TRBV30 and TRBJ2-2): SQTIHQWPATLVQPVGSPLSLECTVEGTSNPNLYWYRQAAGRGLQLLFYSVGIGQISSEVPQNLSASRPQDRQFILSSKKLLLSDSGFYLCAWSLAGSNTGELFFGEGSRLTVL.

J is TRBJ2-7 and V is TRBV15, with TRBD2 identical over 13 bases. CDR3 length: 13 amino acids. Trimming took 8 bases from V and 6 from J; bases not matched to a gene: 4. Germline V gives CDR1 LNHNV, CDR2 YYDKDF (reference sequence). In DNA, the CDR3 is TGTGCCACCGAGGGGACTAGCGGGACCGAGCAGTACTTC. This translates into CATEGTSGTEQYF.

The J gene is TRBJ2-7, the V gene TRBV6-5; tentatively, D is TRBD1 (6 bases). This CDR3 comprises 14 residues. Germline CDR1 MNHEY, CDR2 SVGAGI. With 7 bases removed from V and 0 bases from J, the gap between germline ends came to 13 bases. CDR3 in amino acids: CASKADRISYEQYF. CDR3 DNA sequence: TGTGCCAGCAAGGCGGACAGAATCTCCTACGAGCAGTACTTC.

This chain links TRBV30 with TRBJ2-7, with D perhaps matching TRBD2 (6 bases). The V gene's germline CDR1 is GTSNPN and CDR2 SVGIG (reference sequence). The CDR3 is made up of 13 amino acids. Trimming took 5 bases from V and 2 from J, leaving 13 bases between them. For the CDR3, the DNA is TGTGCCTGGCAGCTAGCGCCGACCTACGAGCAGTACTTC. As protein: CAWQLAPTYEQYF.

The V call is TRBV18, the J call TRBJ2-2, with 7 bases lining up with TRBD2. Germline CDR1 KGHSH, CDR2 LQKENI. Losses at the gene ends were 3 bases for V and 6 bases for J; bases not matched to a gene: 7. This CDR3 comprises 15 residues. In nucleotides, the CDR3 is TGTGCCAGCTCACCCTCCGGGACTACTGCCGGGGAGCTGTTTTTT. This codes for CASSPSGTTAGELFF.

This clone showed up just a few times. The chain has TRBV27 and TRBJ1-6; TRBD1 matches at 12 bases. In germline, CDR1 is MNHEY, CDR2 SMNVEV (reference sequence). The CDR3 is 19 amino acids. The V and J ends lost 5 bases and 8 bases, in that order; junction bases with no gene match: 16. CDR3 residues: CASSGPGTGGANRYSPLHF. The CDR3 DNA reads as TGTGCCAGCAGTGGGCCCGGGACAGGGGGCGCAAATCGGTATTCACCCCTCCACTTT.

The chain uses TRBV7-9 and TRBJ1-5; no reliable D call. The V end was cut by 5 bases, the J end by 6 bases, with 17 bases between. Germline V CDR1 and CDR2: SEHNR, FQNEAQ (reference sequence). This CDR3 is 15 amino acids long. The CDR3 is CASSRLTGNTQPQHF. Here the CDR3 DNA reads TGTGCCAGCAGCAGATTGACGGGGAATACTCAGCCCCAGCATTTT.

This chain joins TRBV9 and TRBJ2-2, with 7 bases matching TRBD2. Per germline, CDR1 SGDLS and CDR2 YYNGEE. The CDR3 consists of 15 residues. The J segment lost 3 bases and the V segment lost 0 bases, leaving 2 bases of the junction unmatched. This CDR3 reads CASSVDLADTGELFF. The CDR3 DNA is TGTGCCAGCAGCGTAGACCTAGCGGACACCGGGGAGCTGTTTTTT. Drawing the rest from reference TRBV9 and TRBJ2-2, the complete variable domain is DSGVTQTPKHLITATGQRVTLRCSPRSGDLSVYWYQQSLDQGLQFLIQYYNGEERAKGNILERFSAQQFPDLHSELNLSSLELGDSALYFCASSVDLADTGELFFGEGSRLTVL.

The V gene is TRBV6-6, the J gene TRBJ2-1; 10 positions match TRBD2. After removal of 6 bases from V and 4 bases from J, the junction contained 6 bases not matched to a gene. Germline values: CDR1 MNHNY, CDR2 SVGAGI (reference sequence). This CDR3 comprises 15 residues. The CDR3 reads CASSRRLAGYNEQFF. CDR3 nucleotides: TGTGCCAGCAGCCGCAGACTAGCGGGTTACAATGAGCAGTTCTTC.

V is TRBV3-1 (or the pseudogene TRBV3-2) and J is TRBJ2-7; 12 nucleotides agree with TRBD2. Germline V gene sequence: CDR1 LGHDT, CDR2 YNNKEL (reference sequence). V shed 1 base and J 1 base; nucleotides not matched to a gene: 11. The CDR3 length is 19 residues. The chain's CDR3 is CASSQGTSGMVDWSYEQYF. As DNA, the CDR3 is TGTGCCAGCAGCCAAGGGACTAGCGGGATGGTAGACTGGTCCTACGAGCAGTACTTC.

Only one count was recorded for this clone. This chain uses TRBV6-2 or TRBV6-3 with TRBJ2-1; 8 bases line up with TRBD2. The V gene's germline CDR1 is MNHEY and CDR2 SVGEGT. Germline trimming cut 2 bases from V and 5 bases from J; bases unmatched to any gene: 5. The CDR3 extends over 15 amino acids. CDR3 protein: CASSYPAGDDNEQFF. Here the CDR3 DNA reads TGTGCCAGCAGTTACCCAGCGGGGGACGACAATGAGCAGTTCTTC.

The chain combines TRBV5-4 with TRBJ1-2; D call uncertain. The germline V gene has CDR1 SGHNT and CDR2 YYREEE (reference sequence). V was shortened by 4 bases and J by 6 bases, with 16 bases between the two germline ends. This CDR3 comprises 14 residues. The CDR3 here is CASSLSGVANGYTF. Written as DNA, the CDR3 is TGTGCCAGCAGCCTCTCCGGGGTGGCCAATGGCTACACCTTC.